The entry that follows covers one T cell receptor beta chain sequence. The target antigen is unknown. Germline lookup yields CDR1 SQVTM and CDR2 ANQGSEA. With 7 bases removed from V and 1 base from J, the gap between germline ends came to 13 bases. This CDR3 contains 13 residues. The data belong to a study of OX40 agonist ivuxolimab in advanced cancers. The overall study: Patients got intravenous ivuxolimab at 0.01 to 10 mg/kg every 2 weeks. Study-level results: Among the lowest peripheral clonal expansion occurred in 0.1-3.0 mg/kg partial responders.

Assay used: immunoSEQ multiplex PCR; TCRdb lists only in-frame clones, some missing. The sample has 65,000 to 80,000 clones; about 83% are singletons. This chain joins TRBV29-1 and TRBJ1-1; no definite D call. The clonotype originates from an adult with an advanced solid tumor such as melanoma, head and neck, liver or kidney cancer. This specimen consisted of CD4+ or CD8+ T cells sorted from blood, obtained in a trial of the OX40 agonist ivuxolimab. CDR3: CSANTDKNTEAFF. The CDR3 coding sequence is TGCAGCGCCAACACGGATAAGAACACTGAAGCTTTCTTT. The entire variable domain, with the rest obtained from reference TRBV29-1 and TRBJ1-1, is as follows: SAVISQKPSRDICQRGTSLTIQCQVDSQVTMMFWYRQQPGQSLTLIATANQGSEATYESGFVIDKFPISRPNLTFSTLTVSNMSPEDSSIYLCSANTDKNTEAFFGQGTRLTVV.